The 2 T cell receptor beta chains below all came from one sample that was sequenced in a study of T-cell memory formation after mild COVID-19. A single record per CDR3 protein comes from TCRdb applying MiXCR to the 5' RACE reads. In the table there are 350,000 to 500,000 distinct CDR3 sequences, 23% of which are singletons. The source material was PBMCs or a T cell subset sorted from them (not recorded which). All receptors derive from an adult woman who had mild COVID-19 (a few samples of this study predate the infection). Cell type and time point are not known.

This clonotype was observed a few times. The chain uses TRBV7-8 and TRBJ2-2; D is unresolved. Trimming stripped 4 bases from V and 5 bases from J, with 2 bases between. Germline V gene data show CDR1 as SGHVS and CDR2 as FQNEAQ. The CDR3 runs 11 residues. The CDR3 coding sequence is TGTGCCAGCAGCTGGACCGGGGAGCTGTTTTTT. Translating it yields CASSWTGELFF.

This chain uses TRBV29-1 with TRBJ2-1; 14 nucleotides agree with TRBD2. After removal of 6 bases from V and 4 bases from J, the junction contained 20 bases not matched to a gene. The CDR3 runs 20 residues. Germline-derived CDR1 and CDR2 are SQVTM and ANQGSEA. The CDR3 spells CSVVGGAGTSGRWEYNEQFF. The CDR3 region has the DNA TGCAGCGTGGTAGGAGGGGCCGGGACTAGCGGGAGATGGGAGTACAATGAGCAGTTCTTC.